One and the same sample provided the 2 T cell receptor beta chains below, sequenced in a study of shared clonotypes between healthy human individuals. Profiling relied on immunoSEQ multiplex PCR, and the TCRdb table lists in-frame clones only, not all of them. Of 730,000 or so clones listed, approximately 79% were seen once; the top ten hold about 2%. The sample was memory CD4+ T cells sorted from blood. Subset: CD45RA-negative fraction. These receptors were taken from a woman under 40 in good health.

This clone has just a few counts. The chain employs TRBV15 and TRBJ2-3, with a weak D call TRBD1 (6 bases). CDR3 length: 16 residues. V gave up 1 base and J gave up 6 bases, with 17 bases separating them. Germline CDR1 reads LNHNV; CDR2 reads YYDKDF (reference sequence). CDR3 DNA sequence: TGTGCCACCAGCAGAGCTCAGGATCTGCAGGGGGATACGCAGTATTTT. This encodes CATSRAQDLQGDTQYF. The entire variable domain, with the rest obtained from reference TRBV15 and TRBJ2-3, is as follows: DAMVIQNPRYQVTQFGKPVTLSCSQTLNHNVMYWYQQKSSQAPKLLFHYYDKDFNNEADTPDNFQSRRPNTSFCFLDIRSPGLGDTAMYLCATSRAQDLQGDTQYFGPGTRLTVL.

This clone has only a few counts. This sequence joins TRBV30 and TRBJ2-7; perhaps TRBD1 as D (5 bases). V lost 8 bases and J lost 5, with 19 bases in between. Germline V gene sequence: CDR1 GTSNPN, CDR2 SVGIG (reference sequence). The CDR3 is made up of 13 amino acids. The CDR3, as DNA: TGTGCCGGCAGGGTTTCGCGTCGGGACGAGCAGTACTTC. Its protein is CAGRVSRRDEQYF.